This TCR beta chain was documented in a study of beta chain features in type 1 diabetes. Study-level findings and limits: Cells with high TCR expression could be over-represented when cDNA is sequenced.

The sequenced template was cDNA made from the entire isolated RNA. Assay used: immunoSEQ multiplex PCR; TCRdb lists only in-frame clones, some missing. The sample has hundreds of thousands of clones; 13% to 15% are singletons. In regard to this clone: Its antigen remains unknown.

CDR3 size: 14 residues. The germline gives CDR1 MDHEN, CDR2 SYDVKM. V lost 6 bases, J lost 5 bases, and 3 bases stayed unmatched. The source is a man under 40 in good health. This chain uses TRBV28 with TRBJ1-5; TRBD1 matches at 11 bases. Sequencing was performed on central memory CD4+ T cells from blood. CDR3 DNA: TGTGCCAGCAGACTGGGACAGGGGGATCAGCCCCAGCATTTT. The encoded protein is CASRLGQGDQPQHF.